Presented here are 12 T cell receptor beta chains from one specimen sequenced in a study of shared T cell receptors in the human thymus. The assay was immunoSEQ multiplex PCR, and TCRdb's table has in-frame clones only and misses some. Altogether 720,000 or so clones are present, roughly 88% being singletons, with the ten largest covering 0.0095% to 0.013%. The same sample was also used in a study of human thymus T cells.

Sample: thymocytes. Receptors were obtained from a girl under three years old with a congenital heart defect.

The J gene is TRBJ1-2, the V gene TRBV6-5, with D possibly TRBD1 on 5 matching bases. Germline lookup yields CDR1 MNHEY and CDR2 SVGAGI. This CDR3 is 12 amino acids long. V was cut by 5 bases and J by 5 bases, with 9 bases left in between. The CDR3 loop reads CASSRGGYGYTF. The CDR3 nucleotides read TGTGCCAGCAGTCGTGGGGGGTATGGCTACACCTTC.

This chain links TRBV5-5 with TRBJ1-1; D call uncertain. V gave up 2 bases and J gave up 4 bases, with 15 bases separating them. Germline lookup yields CDR1 SGHKS and CDR2 YYEKEE (reference sequence). The CDR3 extends over 15 amino acids. Written as DNA, the CDR3 is TGTGCCAGCAGCTTAGGGCCGGGGAGGCGCACTGAAGCTTTCTTT. Translation: CASSLGPGRRTEAFF. The full variable domain, in which reference TRBV5-5 and TRBJ1-1 provide the parts outside the CDR3, is DAGVTQSPTHLIKTRGQQVTLRCSPISGHKSVSWYQQVLGQGPQFIFQYYEKEERGRGNFPDRFSARQFPNYSSELNVNALLLGDSALYLCASSLGPGRRTEAFFGQGTRLTVV.

The chain is built from TRBV29-1 and TRBJ2-1; D remains ambiguous. With 5 bases removed from V and 6 bases from J, the gap between germline ends came to 11 bases. The CDR3 has 12 amino acids. CDR1 and CDR2 from the germline V gene are SQVTM and ANQGSEA. The CDR3 coding sequence is TGCAGCGTTTCATTGGGCCCCAATGAGCAGTTCTTC. It codes for CSVSLGPNEQFF.

In nucleotides, the CDR3 is TGTGCCAGTAGTTCGCCGGGTCGGGACATCAATCAGCCCCAGCATTTT. This gives the protein CASSSPGRDINQPQHF. The chain links TRBV19 to TRBJ1-5; D possibly corresponds to TRBD1 (6 bases). This CDR3 spans 16 amino acids. The V end was cut by 5 bases, the J end by 3 bases, with 17 bases between. Germline lookup yields CDR1 LNHDA and CDR2 SQIVND (reference sequence).

The CDR3, as DNA: TGTGCCAGTAGTATAGGTATAACTAGCGGGGTATACAATGAGCAGTTCTTC. This translates into CASSIGITSGVYNEQFF. J is TRBJ2-1 and V is TRBV19, with 10 bases lining up with TRBD2. CDR3 size: 17 residues. J was trimmed by 4 bases and V by 1 base; bases with no gene match: 7. The germline gives CDR1 LNHDA, CDR2 SQIVND (reference sequence).

This clone has a handful of counts. This rearrangement joins TRBV4-3 to TRBJ2-1; TRBD2 aligns across 8 bases. Germline V gene data show CDR1 as LGHNA and CDR2 as YSLEER. V lost 1 base and J lost 3; bases outside the gene matches: 8. The CDR3 covers 17 residues. The CDR3 DNA follows: TGCGCCAGCAGCCAAGGGCCGCGGGGGGCCCACTACAATGAGCAGTTCTTC. It encodes CASSQGPRGAHYNEQFF.

CDR3 region: CASSPALTDFAEAFF. The CDR3 DNA reads as TGTGCCAGCAGCCCTGCCCTAACAGATTTCGCTGAAGCTTTCTTT. This rearrangement joins TRBV9 to TRBJ1-1; the D is unclear. The V gene's germline CDR1 is SGDLS and CDR2 YYNGEE. The CDR3 contains 15 residues. V was clipped by 4 bases and J by 6 bases, with 19 bases between them.

The gene calls are TRBV9 and TRBJ2-2, with 8 bases lining up with TRBD1. Per the germline V gene, CDR1 is SGDLS and CDR2 is YYNGEE. V lost 4 bases, J lost 5 bases, and 10 bases stayed unmatched. The CDR3 covers 16 residues. The CDR3 sequence is CASSTPRGRPTGELFF. The CDR3 bases are TGTGCCAGCAGCACCCCCAGGGGGCGCCCAACCGGGGAGCTGTTTTTT.

The CDR3 DNA reads as TGTGCCAGCAGTCCCCTCAGGGGGGACAGCATACCTGGCTACACCTTC. Translated, it gives CASSPLRGDSIPGYTF. This chain joins TRBV27 and TRBJ1-2, with 7 bases fitting TRBD1. With V trimmed by 5 bases and J by 7 bases, 16 bases remained unmatched. CDR1 and CDR2 from the germline V gene are MNHEY and SMNVEV (reference sequence). CDR3 length: 16 residues.

The chain employs TRBV5-1 and TRBJ2-6; D may be TRBD1 (6 bases). The CDR3 loop spans 15 amino acids. Germline CDR1 and CDR2: SGHRS and YFSETQ. V shed 4 bases and J shed 2 bases, with 10 bases lying between them. CDR3 sequence reads: CASSPRQAGANVLTF. CDR3 nucleotide sequence: TGCGCCAGCAGCCCCCGACAGGCTGGGGCCAACGTCCTGACTTTC. The full variable domain, completed using reference TRBV5-1 and TRBJ2-6, is KAGVTQTPRYLIKTRGQQVTLSCSPISGHRSVSWYQQTPGQGLQFLFEYFSETQRNKGNFPGRFSGRQFSNSRSEMNVSTLELGDSALYLCASSPRQAGANVLTFGAGSRLTVL.

The CDR3 DNA reads TGCGCCAGCAGCTCGGATCTGAGAACAGGAGCGAGCCAAGAGACCCAGTACTTC. Translated: CASSSDLRTGASQETQYF. The V call is TRBV5-1, the J call TRBJ2-5; TRBD1 is a possible D gene (5 bases). Germline-derived CDR1 and CDR2 are SGHRS and YFSETQ. V gave up 3 bases and J gave up 1 base, with 22 bases separating them. CDR3 length equals 18 residues.

The CDR3 sequence is CASSFFVAVDEQFF. CDR3 DNA sequence: TGTGCCAGCAGCTTCTTTGTGGCAGTTGATGAGCAGTTCTTC. The V gene is TRBV11-2, the J gene TRBJ2-1; D is unresolved. Trimming removed 3 bases at V and 8 bases at J, with 14 bases between. The CDR3 runs 14 residues. From germline, CDR1 is SGHAT and CDR2 FQNNGV.